The clone carrying this T cell receptor beta chain was counted at least ten times. Treatment noted: skin biopsy from PPD injection site in Mantoux-positive individual. The library had UMIs added by 3' ligation of an oligonucleotide to TCR cDNA. This sample was included in a study of naive and memory T cell subsets. Amplification of ligated cDNA took four PCR rounds with SP2 and nested alpha and beta constant primers. TCRdb passed the UMI-ligation and nested PCR reads through MiXCR, listing each CDR3 protein once. The sample lists about 37,000 distinct CDR3 sequences; more than 9.5% were seen once. Deletions cut 5 bases from V and 5 bases from J, with 7 bases between. Per germline, CDR1 LGHDT and CDR2 YNNKEL (reference sequence). The CDR3 is 12 amino acids.

The source is an adult in good health. The chain recombines TRBV3-1 with TRBJ2-1; unclear D gene. This sample comprised skin, obtained from a tuberculin skin test site. CDR3 sequence reads: CASSTWNNEQFF. The CDR3 nucleotides are TGTGCCAGCAGCACCTGGAACAATGAGCAGTTCTTC.